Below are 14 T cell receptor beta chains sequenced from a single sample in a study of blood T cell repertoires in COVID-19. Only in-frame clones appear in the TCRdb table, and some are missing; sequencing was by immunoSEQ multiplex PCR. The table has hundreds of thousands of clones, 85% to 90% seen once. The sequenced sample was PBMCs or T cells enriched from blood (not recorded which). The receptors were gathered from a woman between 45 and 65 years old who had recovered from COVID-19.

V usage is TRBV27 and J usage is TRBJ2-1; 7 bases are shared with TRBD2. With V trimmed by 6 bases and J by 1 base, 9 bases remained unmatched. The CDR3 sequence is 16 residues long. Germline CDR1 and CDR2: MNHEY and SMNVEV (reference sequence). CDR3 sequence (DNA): TGTGCCAGCAGCCATCTCAGCGGGAAGTCCTACAATGAGCAGTTCTTC. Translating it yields CASSHLSGKSYNEQFF.

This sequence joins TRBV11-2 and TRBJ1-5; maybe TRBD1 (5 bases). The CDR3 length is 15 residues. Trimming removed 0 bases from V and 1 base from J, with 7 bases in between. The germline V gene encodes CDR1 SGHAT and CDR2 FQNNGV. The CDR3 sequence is CASSLEGGSNQPQHF. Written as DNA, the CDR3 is TGTGCCAGCAGCTTAGAGGGGGGAAGCAATCAGCCCCAGCATTTT. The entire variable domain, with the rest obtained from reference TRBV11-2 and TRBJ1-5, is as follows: EAGVAQSPRYKIIEKRQSVAFWCNPISGHATLYWYQQILGQGPKLLIQFQNNGVVDDSQLPKDRFSAERLKGVDSTLKIQPAKLEDSAVYLCASSLEGGSNQPQHFGDGTRLSIL.

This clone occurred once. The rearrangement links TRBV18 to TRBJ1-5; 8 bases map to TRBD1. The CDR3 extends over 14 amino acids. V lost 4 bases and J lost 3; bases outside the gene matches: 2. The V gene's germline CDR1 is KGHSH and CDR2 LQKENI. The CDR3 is CASSLDRVNQPQHF. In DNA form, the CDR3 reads TGTGCCAGCTCACTGGACAGGGTCAATCAGCCCCAGCATTTT. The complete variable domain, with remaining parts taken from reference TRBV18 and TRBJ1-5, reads NAGVMQNPRHLVRRRGQEARLRCSPMKGHSHVYWYRQLPEEGLKFMVYLQKENIIDESGMPKERFSAEFPKEGPSILRIQQVVRGDSAAYFCASSLDRVNQPQHFGDGTRLSIL.

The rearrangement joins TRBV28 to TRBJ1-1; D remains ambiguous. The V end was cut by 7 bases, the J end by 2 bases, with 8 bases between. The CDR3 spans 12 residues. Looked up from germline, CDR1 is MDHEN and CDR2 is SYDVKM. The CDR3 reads CASIVRNTEAFF. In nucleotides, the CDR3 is TGTGCCAGCATTGTGAGAAACACTGAAGCTTTCTTT.

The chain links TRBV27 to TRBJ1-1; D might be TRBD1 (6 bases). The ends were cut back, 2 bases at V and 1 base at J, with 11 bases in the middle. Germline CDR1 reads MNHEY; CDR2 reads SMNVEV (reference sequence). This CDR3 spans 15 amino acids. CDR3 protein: CASSLKDSRNTEAFF. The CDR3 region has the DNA TGTGCCAGCAGTTTAAAGGACAGCCGGAACACTGAAGCTTTCTTT.

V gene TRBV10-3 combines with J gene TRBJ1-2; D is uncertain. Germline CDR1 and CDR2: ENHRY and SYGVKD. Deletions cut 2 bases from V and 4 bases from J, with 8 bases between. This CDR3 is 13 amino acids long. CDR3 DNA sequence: TGTGCCATCAGTGAGCCCTCTTCCTATGGCTACACCTTC. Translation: CAISEPSSYGYTF.

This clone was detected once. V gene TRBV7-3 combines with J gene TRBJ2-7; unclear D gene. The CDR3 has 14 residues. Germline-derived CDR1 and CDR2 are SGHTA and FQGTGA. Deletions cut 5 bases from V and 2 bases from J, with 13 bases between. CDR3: CASSPSPETYEQYF. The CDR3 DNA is TGTGCCAGCAGCCCAAGCCCTGAAACCTACGAGCAGTACTTC.

CDR3 sequence reads: CASFFQEGGHTEAFF. DNA for the CDR3: TGTGCCAGCTTTTTTCAAGAGGGAGGGCACACTGAAGCTTTCTTT. V gene TRBV21-1 combines with J gene TRBJ1-1. TRBV21-1 is tagged as a pseudogene. The CDR3 consists of 15 residues.

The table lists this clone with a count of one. The CDR3 sequence is CASSSPRQGAYEQYF. The DNA for the CDR3 is TGTGCCAGCAGTTCACCTAGACAGGGGGCATACGAGCAGTACTTC. The chain is built from TRBV28 and TRBJ2-7; 10 positions match TRBD1. Germline CDR1 and CDR2: MDHEN and SYDVKM. The CDR3 length is 15 residues. Trimming removed 4 bases from V and 4 bases from J; junction bases left unmatched: 7.

CDR3 residues: CASSLDTLDNSPLHF. DNA for the CDR3: TGCGCCAGCAGCTTGGACACGCTAGATAATTCACCCCTCCACTTT. This sequence joins TRBV5-1 and TRBJ1-6; D is uncertain. V lost 0 bases and J 5 bases, leaving 9 bases between the germline ends. This CDR3 has 15 amino acids. Germline V CDR1 and CDR2: SGHRS, YFSETQ.

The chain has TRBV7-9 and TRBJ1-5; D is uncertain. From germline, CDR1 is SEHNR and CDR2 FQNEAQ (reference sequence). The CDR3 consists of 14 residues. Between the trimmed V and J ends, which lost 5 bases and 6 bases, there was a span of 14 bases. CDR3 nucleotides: TGTGCCAGCAGCCTAGGCGGAGATGCTCAGCCCCAGCATTTT. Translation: CASSLGGDAQPQHF.

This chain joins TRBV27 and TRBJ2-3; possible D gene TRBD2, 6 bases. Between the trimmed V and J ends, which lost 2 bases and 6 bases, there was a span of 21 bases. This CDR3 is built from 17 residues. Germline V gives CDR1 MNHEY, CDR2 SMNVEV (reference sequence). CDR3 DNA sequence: TGTGCCAGCAGTTTAACGGGACTCCCCGGGCAGTCGGATACGCAGTATTTT. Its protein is CASSLTGLPGQSDTQYF.

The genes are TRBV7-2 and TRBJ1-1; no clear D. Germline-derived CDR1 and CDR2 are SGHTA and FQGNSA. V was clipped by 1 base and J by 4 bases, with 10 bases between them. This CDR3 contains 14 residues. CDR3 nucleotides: TGTGCCAGCAGCTTAGATCGGGGAGCCACTGAAGCTTTCTTT. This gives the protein CASSLDRGATEAFF.

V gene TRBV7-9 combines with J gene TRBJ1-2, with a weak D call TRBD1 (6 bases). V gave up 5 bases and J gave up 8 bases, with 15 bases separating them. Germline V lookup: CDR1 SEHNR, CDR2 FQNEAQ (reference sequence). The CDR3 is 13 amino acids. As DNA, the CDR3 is TGTGCCAGCAGCCGTTCACAGGGTCGGGGCTACACCTTC. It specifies CASSRSQGRGYTF.